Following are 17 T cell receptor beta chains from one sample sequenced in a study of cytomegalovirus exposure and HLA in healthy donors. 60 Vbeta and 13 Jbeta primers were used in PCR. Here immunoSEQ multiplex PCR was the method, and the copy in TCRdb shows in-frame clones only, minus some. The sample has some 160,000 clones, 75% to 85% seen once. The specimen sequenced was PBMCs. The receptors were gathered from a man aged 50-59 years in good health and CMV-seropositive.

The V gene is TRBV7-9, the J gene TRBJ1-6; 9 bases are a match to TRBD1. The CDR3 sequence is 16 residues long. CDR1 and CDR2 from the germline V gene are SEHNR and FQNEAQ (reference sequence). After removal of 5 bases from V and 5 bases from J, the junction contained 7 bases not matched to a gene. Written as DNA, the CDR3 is TGTGCCAGCAGCGACGAGGACAGGGGACATAATTCACCCCTCCACTTT. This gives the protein CASSDEDRGHNSPLHF.

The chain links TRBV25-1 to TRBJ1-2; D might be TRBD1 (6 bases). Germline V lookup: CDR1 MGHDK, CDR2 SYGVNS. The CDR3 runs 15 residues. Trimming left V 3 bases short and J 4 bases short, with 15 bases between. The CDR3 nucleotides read TGTGCCAGCAGTGATTACGGGGGGCGCGTCTATGGCTACACCTTC. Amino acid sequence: CASSDYGGRVYGYTF.

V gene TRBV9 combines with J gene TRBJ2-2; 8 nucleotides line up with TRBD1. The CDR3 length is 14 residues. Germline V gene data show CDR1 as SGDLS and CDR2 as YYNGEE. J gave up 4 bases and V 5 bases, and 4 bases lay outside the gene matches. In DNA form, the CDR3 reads TGTGCCAGCAGTTCGACAGGGGCCACCGGGGAGCTGTTTTTT. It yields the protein CASSSTGATGELFF.

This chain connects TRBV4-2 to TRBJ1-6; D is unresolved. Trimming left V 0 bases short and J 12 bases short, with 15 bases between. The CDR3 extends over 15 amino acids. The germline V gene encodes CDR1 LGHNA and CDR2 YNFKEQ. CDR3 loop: CASSQDFLVGEPLHF. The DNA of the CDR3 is TGTGCCAGCAGCCAAGATTTTTTAGTGGGAGAACCCCTCCACTTT.

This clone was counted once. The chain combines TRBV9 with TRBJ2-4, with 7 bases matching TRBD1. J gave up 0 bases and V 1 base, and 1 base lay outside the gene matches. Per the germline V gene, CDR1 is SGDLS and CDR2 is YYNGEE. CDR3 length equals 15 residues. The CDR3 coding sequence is TGTGCCAGCAGCGTAAGGGGGCTAGCCAAAAACATTCAGTACTTC. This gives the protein CASSVRGLAKNIQYF.

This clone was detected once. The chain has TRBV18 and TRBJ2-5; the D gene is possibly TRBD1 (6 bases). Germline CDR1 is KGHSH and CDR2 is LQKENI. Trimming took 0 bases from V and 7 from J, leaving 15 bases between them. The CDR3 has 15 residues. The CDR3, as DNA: TGTGCCAGCTCACCACCGCAGGGGACAAAGAGGACCCAGTACTTC. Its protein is CASSPPQGTKRTQYF.

CDR3 sequence (DNA): TGTGCCAGCAGCGTAGAGTACGAGCAGTACTTC. Translated: CASSVEYEQYF. J is TRBJ2-5 and V is TRBV5-6; no reliable D call. The J call may be wrong; the DNA end is better matched by TRBJ2-7. CDR3 length: 11 amino acids. CDR1 SGHDT and CDR2 YYEEEE come from the germline V gene.

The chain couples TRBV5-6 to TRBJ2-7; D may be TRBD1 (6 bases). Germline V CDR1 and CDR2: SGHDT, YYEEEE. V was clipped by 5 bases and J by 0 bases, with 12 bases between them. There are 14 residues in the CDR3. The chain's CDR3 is CASSSTGFSYEQYV. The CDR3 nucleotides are TGTGCCAGCAGTTCCACAGGGTTCTCCTACGAGCAGTACGTC.

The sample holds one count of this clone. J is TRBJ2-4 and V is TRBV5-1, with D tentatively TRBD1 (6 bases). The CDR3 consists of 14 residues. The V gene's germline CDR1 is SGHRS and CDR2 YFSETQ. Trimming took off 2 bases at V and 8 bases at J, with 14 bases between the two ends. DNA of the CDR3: TGCGCCAGCAGCTTTACAGGGAGTCAAGACATTCAGTACTTC. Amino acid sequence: CASSFTGSQDIQYF.

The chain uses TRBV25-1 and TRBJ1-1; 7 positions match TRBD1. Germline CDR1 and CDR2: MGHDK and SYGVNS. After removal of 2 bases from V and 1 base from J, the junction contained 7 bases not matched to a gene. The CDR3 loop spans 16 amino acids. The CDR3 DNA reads TGTGCCAGCAGTGAAGGGGGCAGGGGGACGAACACTGAAGCTTTCTTT. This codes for CASSEGGRGTNTEAFF.

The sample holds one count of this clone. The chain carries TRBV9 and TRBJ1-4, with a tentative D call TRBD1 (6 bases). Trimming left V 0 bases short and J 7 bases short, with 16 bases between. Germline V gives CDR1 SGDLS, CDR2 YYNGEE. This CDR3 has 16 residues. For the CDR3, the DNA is TGTGCCAGCAGCGTAGGGACCGGGACACCGAGTGAAAAACTGTTTTTT. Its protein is CASSVGTGTPSEKLFF.

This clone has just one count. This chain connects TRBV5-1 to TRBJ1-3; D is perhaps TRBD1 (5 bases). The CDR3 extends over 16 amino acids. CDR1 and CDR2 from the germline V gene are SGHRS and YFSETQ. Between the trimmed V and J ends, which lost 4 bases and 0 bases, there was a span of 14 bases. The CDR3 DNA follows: TGCGCCAGCAGCGAGGGAGGACAAACCTCTGGAAACACCATATATTTT. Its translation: CASSEGGQTSGNTIYF.

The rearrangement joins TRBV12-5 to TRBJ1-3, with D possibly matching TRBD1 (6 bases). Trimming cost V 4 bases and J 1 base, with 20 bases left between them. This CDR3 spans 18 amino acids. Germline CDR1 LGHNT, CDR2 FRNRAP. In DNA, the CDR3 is TGTGCTAGTGGTTCCCAGGCAGGGGAGGGCCTTTCTGGAAACACCATATATTTT. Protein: CASGSQAGEGLSGNTIYF.

CDR3 sequence reads: CASSRSSGSSYNEQFF. CDR3 DNA: TGTGCCAGTAGTAGGTCTAGCGGAAGCTCCTACAATGAGCAGTTCTTC. The chain links TRBV19 to TRBJ2-1; 7 bases are shared with TRBD2. After removal of 4 bases from V and 0 bases from J, the junction contained 6 bases not matched to a gene. CDR3 length: 16 amino acids. Germline V CDR1 and CDR2: LNHDA, SQIVND (reference sequence).

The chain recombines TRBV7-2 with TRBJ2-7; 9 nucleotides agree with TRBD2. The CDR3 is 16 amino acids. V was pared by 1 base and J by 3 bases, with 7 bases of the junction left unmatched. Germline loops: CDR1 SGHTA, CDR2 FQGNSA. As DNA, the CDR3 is TGTGCCAGCAGCTTAGTTGGCGGGGGGGCCAACTACGAGCAGTACTTC. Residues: CASSLVGGGANYEQYF.

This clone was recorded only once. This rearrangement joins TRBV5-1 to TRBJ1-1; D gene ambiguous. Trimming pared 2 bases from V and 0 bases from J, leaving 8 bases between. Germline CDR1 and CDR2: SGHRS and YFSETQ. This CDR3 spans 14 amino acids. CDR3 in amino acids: CASSLLGLNTEAFF. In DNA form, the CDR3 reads TGCGCCAGCAGCTTACTAGGCCTGAACACTGAAGCTTTCTTT.

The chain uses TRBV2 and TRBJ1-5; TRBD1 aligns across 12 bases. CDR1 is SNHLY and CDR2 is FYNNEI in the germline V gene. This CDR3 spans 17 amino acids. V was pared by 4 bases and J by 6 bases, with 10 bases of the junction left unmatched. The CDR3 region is CASSGISGTGGFQPQHF. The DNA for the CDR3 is TGTGCCAGCAGTGGAATCAGTGGGACAGGGGGCTTTCAGCCCCAGCATTTT.